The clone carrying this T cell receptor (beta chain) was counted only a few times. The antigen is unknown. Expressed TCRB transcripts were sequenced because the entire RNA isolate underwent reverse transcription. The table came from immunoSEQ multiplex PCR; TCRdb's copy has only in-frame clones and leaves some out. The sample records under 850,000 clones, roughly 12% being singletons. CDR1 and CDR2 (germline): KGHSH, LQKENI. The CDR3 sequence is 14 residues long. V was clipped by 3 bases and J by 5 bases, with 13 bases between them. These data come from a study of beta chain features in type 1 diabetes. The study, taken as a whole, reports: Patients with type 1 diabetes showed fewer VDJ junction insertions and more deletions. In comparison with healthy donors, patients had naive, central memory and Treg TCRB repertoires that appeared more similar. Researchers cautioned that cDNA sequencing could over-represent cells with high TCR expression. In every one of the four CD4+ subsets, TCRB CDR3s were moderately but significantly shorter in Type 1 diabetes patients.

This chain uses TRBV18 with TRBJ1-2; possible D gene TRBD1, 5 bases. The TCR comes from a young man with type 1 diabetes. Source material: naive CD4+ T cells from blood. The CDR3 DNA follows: TGTGCCAGCTCACCCTCCAGGGATACATATGGCTACACCTTC. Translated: CASSPSRDTYGYTF.